One and the same sample provided the 10 T cell receptor beta chains below, sequenced in a study of blood T cells in healthy people across ages. Combining a sample-barcoded 5' primer with a J-beta primer mix, a second PCR ran for about 7 to 11 cycles. A single record per CDR3 protein comes from TCRdb applying MiXCR to the 5' RACE reads. The sample includes fewer than 1 million distinct CDR3 sequences, under 55% of them seen just once. Sequencing was done on a sample of blood. These TCRs come from a man between 60 and 70 years old in good health.

This chain uses TRBV7-9 with TRBJ1-1, with D perhaps TRBD1 (5 bases). Trimming cost V 4 bases and J 0 bases, with 12 bases left between them. The CDR3 has 15 residues. The V gene's germline CDR1 is SEHNR and CDR2 FQNEAQ (reference sequence). This chain's CDR3 is CASSSVLGLNTEAFF. CDR3 nucleotides: TGTGCCAGCAGCTCTGTGCTGGGACTGAACACTGAAGCTTTCTTT.

On this clonotype: An end of the junction differs from the germline gene, which may be a read error. The V and J genes are TRBV7-9 and TRBJ1-1; TRBD1 matches at 7 bases. Looked up from germline, CDR1 is SEHNR and CDR2 is FQNEAQ (reference sequence). CDR3 size: 15 residues. CDR3 sequence reads: CASSLGGTANTEAFF. The CDR3 region has the DNA TGTGCCAGCAGTTTAGGCGGGACAGCCAACACTGAAGCTTTCTTT.

The V and J genes are TRBV4-1 and TRBJ2-5; 7 nucleotides match TRBD2. Germline V gene data show CDR1 as MGHRA and CDR2 as YSYEKL. The trim removed 6 bases at V and 4 bases at J, leaving 14 bases unmatched. The CDR3 has 16 residues. The CDR3 DNA sequence: TGCGCCAGCAGGAAATGGGGGGGTAAGGGAGGAGAGACCCAGTACTTC. Residues: CASRKWGGKGGETQYF.

This clonotype was picked up a small number of times. The gene calls are TRBV12-3 or TRBV12-4 and TRBJ2-1, with 15 nucleotides matching TRBD2. The CDR3 totals 15 residues. Losses at the gene ends were 5 bases for V and 12 bases for J; bases not matched to a gene: 8. The CDR3 nucleotides read TGTGCCAGCAGTCCAAGGACTAGCGGGGGGGCTGGGCAGTTCTTC. Its protein is CASSPRTSGGAGQFF.

A note on this clonotype: This sequence may be a read error, since a much larger clone differs from it by one base. The CDR3 DNA is TGCAGTACTCTCGGAGGACGTGGACAGAACAATGAGCAGTTCTTC. Translation gives CSTLGGRGQNNEQFF. This chain connects TRBV20-1 to TRBJ2-1; D is possibly TRBD1 (6 bases). The CDR3 contains 15 residues. V was cut by 8 bases and J by 5 bases, with 22 bases left in between. Germline V lookup: CDR1 DFQATT, CDR2 SNEGSKA (reference sequence).

The CDR3 DNA sequence: TGTGCCAGCAGGGCTCCGGTTTCCTACGAGCAGTACTTC. Protein: CASRAPVSYEQYF. The rearrangement uses TRBV2 and TRBJ2-7; the D is unclear. With 6 bases removed from V and 1 base from J, the gap between germline ends came to 10 bases. The CDR3 is 13 amino acids. The germline V gene encodes CDR1 SNHLY and CDR2 FYNNEI.

This clonotype has only a few counts. The chain combines TRBV20-1 with TRBJ2-6; either TRBD1 or TRBD2 may fit D (6 bases each). V lost 2 bases and J 0 bases, leaving 11 bases between the germline ends. CDR3 length: 16 amino acids. The germline gives CDR1 DFQATT, CDR2 SNEGSKA (reference sequence). CDR3 region: CSARRGEGSGANVLTF. The CDR3 nucleotides read TGCAGTGCTAGAAGGGGGGAAGGCTCTGGGGCCAACGTCCTGACTTTC.

Only a few counts were recorded for this clonotype. The chain is built from TRBV4-3 and TRBJ2-3, with a weak D call TRBD2 (5 bases). Deletions cut 0 bases from V and 2 bases from J, with 12 bases between. CDR3 length equals 16 residues. Germline V gives CDR1 LGHNA, CDR2 YSLEER. The CDR3: CASSQEARRSTDTQYF. CDR3 in DNA: TGCGCCAGCAGCCAAGAAGCCCGGAGGTCCACAGATACGCAGTATTTT.

With regard to this clonotype: At one boundary the junction diverges from the germline segment, which might be a read error. V and J are TRBV20-1 and TRBJ1-1, with 9 bases matching TRBD1. This CDR3 contains 12 residues. The germline V gene encodes CDR1 DFQATT and CDR2 SNEGSKA (reference sequence). DNA of the CDR3: TGCAGTCGGAGGACAGGGGTCACTGGAGCTTTCTTT. It translates to CSRRTGVTGAFF.

J is TRBJ1-6 and V is TRBV2, with 7 bases lining up with TRBD1. The junction had 6 bases not matched to a gene; V was cut back by 6 bases and J by 7 bases. This CDR3 has 14 amino acids. The germline V gene has CDR1 SNHLY and CDR2 FYNNEI. The CDR3 reads CASSRDRLNSPLHF. CDR3 in DNA: TGTGCCAGCAGCCGGGACAGACTAAATTCACCCCTCCACTTT.